This T cell receptor beta chain was observed in a study of vaccination and CD4 T cells after COVID-19. About the research overall: The authors exposed cells to overlapping spike peptides derived from SARS-CoV-2, HCoV-NL63, HCoV-OC43 and HCoV-229E.

Comment on this clonotype: The antigen is unknown.

Scientists ran DNA taken from cultured CD4+ T cells through the Oncomine TCR Beta short-read assay for sequencing. MiXCR was run by TCRdb on the PCR reads, yielding one entry per CDR3 protein. The sample contains about 1,900 distinct CDR3 sequences, around 70% of which appear only once. Stated treatment: roughly 11-day PBMC culture with coronavirus spike peptide pools or control peptides (ViraFEST assay). The germline V gene has CDR1 SGHNT and CDR2 YYREEE (reference sequence). The ends lost 5 bases at V and 7 bases at J; junction bases unmatched: 7. This CDR3 has 13 amino acids. The TCR originated in a human donor who had recovered from COVID-19. The chain employs TRBV5-4 and TRBJ2-7, with 9 bases fitting TRBD1. Sample: CD4+ T cells from blood, cultured in vitro, taken after SARS-CoV-2 vaccination. The CDR3 protein is CASRGDREGEQYF. CDR3 bases: TGTGCCAGCAGGGGGGACAGGGAGGGAGAGCAGTACTTC. The whole variable domain, filled in from reference TRBV5-4 and TRBJ2-7, reads ETGVTQSPTHLIKTRGQQVTLRCSSQSGHNTVSWYQQALGQGPQFIFQYYREEENGRGNFPPRFSGLQFPNYSSELNVNALELDDSALYLCASRGDREGEQYFGPGTRLTVT.